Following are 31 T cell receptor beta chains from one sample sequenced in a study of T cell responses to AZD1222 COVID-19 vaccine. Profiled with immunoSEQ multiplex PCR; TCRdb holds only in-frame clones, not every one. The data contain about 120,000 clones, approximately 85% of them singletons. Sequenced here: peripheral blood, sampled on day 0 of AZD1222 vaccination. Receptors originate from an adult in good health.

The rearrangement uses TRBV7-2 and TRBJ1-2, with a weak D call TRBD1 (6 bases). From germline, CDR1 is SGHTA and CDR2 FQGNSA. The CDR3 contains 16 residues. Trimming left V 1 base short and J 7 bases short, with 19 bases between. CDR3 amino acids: CASSLVSRAGVGGYTF. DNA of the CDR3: TGTGCCAGCAGCTTAGTCTCTAGGGCAGGGGTCGGTGGCTACACCTTC.

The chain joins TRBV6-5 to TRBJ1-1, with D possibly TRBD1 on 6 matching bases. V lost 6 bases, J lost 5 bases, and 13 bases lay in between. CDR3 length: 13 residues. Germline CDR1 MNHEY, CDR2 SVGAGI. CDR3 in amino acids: CASRMTGLTEAFF. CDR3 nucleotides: TGTGCCAGCAGGATGACAGGACTTACTGAAGCTTTCTTT.

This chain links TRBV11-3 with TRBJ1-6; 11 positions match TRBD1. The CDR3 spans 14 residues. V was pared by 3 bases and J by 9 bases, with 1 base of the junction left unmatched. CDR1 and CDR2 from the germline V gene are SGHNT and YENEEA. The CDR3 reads CASSLDRGRSPLHF. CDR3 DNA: TGTGCCAGCAGCTTGGACAGGGGGCGTTCACCCCTCCACTTT. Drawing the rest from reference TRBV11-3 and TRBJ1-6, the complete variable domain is EAGVVQSPRYKIIEKKQPVAFWCNPISGHNTLYWYLQNLGQGPELLIRYENEEAVDDSQLPKDRFSAERLKGVDSTLKIQPAELGDSAVYLCASSLDRGRSPLHFGNGTRLTVT.

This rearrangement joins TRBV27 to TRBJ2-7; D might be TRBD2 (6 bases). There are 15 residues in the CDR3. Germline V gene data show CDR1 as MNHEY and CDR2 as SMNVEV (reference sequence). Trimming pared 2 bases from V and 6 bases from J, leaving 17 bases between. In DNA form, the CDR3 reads TGTGCCAGCAGTTTAGGCGGGATATTCTCCAGCGAGCAGTACTTC. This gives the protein CASSLGGIFSSEQYF.

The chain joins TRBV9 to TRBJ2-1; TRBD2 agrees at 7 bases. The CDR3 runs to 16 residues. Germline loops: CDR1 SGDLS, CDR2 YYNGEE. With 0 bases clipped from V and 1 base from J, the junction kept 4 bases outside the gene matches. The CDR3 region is CASSVDSGYSYNEQFF. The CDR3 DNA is TGTGCCAGCAGCGTAGATAGCGGGTATTCCTACAATGAGCAGTTCTTC.

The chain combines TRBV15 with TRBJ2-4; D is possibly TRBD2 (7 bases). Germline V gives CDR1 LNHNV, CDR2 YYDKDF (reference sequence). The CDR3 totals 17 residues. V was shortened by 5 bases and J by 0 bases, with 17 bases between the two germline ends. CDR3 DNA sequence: TGTGCCACCAGCGGTAGGGGGGGAGGACTAGCCAAAAACATTCAGTACTTC. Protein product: CATSGRGGGLAKNIQYF.

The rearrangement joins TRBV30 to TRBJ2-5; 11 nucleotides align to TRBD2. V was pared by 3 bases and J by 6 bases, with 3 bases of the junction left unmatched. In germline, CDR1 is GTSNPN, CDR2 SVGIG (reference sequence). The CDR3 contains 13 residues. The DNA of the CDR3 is TGTGCCTGGAGGACTAGCGGGGAGAAGACCCAGTACTTC. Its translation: CAWRTSGEKTQYF.

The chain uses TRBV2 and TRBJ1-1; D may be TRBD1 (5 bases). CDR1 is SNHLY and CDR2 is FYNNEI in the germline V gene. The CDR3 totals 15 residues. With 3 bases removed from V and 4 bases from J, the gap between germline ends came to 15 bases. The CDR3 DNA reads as TGTGCCAGCAGTGATGGGCTGCAGGGCGGCACTGAAGCTTTCTTT. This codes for CASSDGLQGGTEAFF.

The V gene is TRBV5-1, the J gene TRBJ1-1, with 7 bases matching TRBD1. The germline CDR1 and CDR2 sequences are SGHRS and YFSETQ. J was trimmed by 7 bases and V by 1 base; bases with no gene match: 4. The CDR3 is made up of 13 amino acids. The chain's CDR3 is CASSLQGGGEAFF. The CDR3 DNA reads TGCGCCAGCAGCTTGCAGGGGGGAGGTGAAGCTTTCTTT.

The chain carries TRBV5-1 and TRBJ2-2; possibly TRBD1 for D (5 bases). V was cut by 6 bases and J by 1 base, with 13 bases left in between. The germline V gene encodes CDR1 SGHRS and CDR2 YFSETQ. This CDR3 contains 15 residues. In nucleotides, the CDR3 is TGCGCCAGCATAGGGGTTACAGGGAACACCGGGGAGCTGTTTTTT. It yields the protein CASIGVTGNTGELFF.

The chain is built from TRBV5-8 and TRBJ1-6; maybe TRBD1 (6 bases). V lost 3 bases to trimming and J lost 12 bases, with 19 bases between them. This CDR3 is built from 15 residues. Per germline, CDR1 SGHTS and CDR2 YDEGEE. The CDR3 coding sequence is TGTGCCAGCAGCTCAACCGGGACAAGAGTTAGACCCCTCCACTTT. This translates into CASSSTGTRVRPLHF.

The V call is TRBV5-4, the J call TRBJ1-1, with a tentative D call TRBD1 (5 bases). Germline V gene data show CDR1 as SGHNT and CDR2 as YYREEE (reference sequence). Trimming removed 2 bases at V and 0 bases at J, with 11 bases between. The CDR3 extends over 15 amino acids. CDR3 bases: TGTGCCAGCAGCTTCGGCGGGGGGATGAACACTGAAGCTTTCTTT. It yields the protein CASSFGGGMNTEAFF.

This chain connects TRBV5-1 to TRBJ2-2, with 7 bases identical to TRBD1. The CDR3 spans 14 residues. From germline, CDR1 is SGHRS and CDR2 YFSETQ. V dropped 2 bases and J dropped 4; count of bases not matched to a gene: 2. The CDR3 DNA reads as TGCGCCAGCAGCTTCCGACAGGGCACCGGGGAGCTGTTTTTT. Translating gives CASSFRQGTGELFF.

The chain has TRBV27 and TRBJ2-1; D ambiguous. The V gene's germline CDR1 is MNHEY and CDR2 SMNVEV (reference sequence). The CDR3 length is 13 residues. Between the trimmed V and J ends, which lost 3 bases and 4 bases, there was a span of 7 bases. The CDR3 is CASSFRTYNEQFF. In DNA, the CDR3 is TGTGCCAGCAGTTTCCGTACGTACAATGAGCAGTTCTTC.

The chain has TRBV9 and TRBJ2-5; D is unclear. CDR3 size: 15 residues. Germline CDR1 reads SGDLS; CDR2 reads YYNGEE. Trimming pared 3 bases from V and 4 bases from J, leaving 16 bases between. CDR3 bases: TGTGCCAGCAGCGCGACACTCCTCACGGGAGAGACCCAGTACTTC. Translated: CASSATLLTGETQYF.

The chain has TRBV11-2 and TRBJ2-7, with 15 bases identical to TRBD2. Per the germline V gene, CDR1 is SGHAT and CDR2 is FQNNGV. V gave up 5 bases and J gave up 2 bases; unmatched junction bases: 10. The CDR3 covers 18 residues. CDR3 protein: CASSKGLAGGLNTYEQYF. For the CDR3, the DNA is TGTGCCAGCAGCAAAGGACTAGCGGGAGGGCTAAACACCTACGAGCAGTACTTC.

CDR3 nucleotide sequence: TGTGCCAGTAGTATAGGGGCGCGAATCACCGGGGAGCTGTTTTTT. Residues: CASSIGARITGELFF. The chain links TRBV19 to TRBJ2-2; D is unresolved. CDR1 and CDR2 (germline): LNHDA, SQIVND (reference sequence). Trimming took off 1 base at V and 4 bases at J, with 10 bases between the two ends. This CDR3 spans 15 amino acids. The full variable domain, its missing parts supplied by reference TRBV19 and TRBJ2-2, is DGGITQSPKYLFRKEGQNVTLSCEQNLNHDAMYWYRQDPGQGLRLIYYSQIVNDFQKGDIAEGYSVSREKKESFPLTVTSAQKNPTAFYLCASSIGARITGELFFGEGSRLTVL.

CDR3 in DNA: TGTGCCAGCAGCTCGGAGGAAGGCAATCAGCCCCAGCATTTT. Amino acid sequence: CASSSEEGNQPQHF. This sequence joins TRBV7-9 and TRBJ1-5; D unresolved. The CDR3 loop spans 14 amino acids. The V gene lost 4 bases and the J gene lost 2 bases, with 9 bases spanning the gap. CDR1 SEHNR and CDR2 FQNEAQ come from the germline V gene (reference sequence).

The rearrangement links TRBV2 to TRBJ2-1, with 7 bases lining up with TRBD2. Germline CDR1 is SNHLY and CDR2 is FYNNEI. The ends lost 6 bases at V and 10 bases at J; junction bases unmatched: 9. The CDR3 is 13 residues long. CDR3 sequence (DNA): TGTGCCAGCAGCGAATCGCGGGGGTCCGAGCAGTTCTTC. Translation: CASSESRGSEQFF.

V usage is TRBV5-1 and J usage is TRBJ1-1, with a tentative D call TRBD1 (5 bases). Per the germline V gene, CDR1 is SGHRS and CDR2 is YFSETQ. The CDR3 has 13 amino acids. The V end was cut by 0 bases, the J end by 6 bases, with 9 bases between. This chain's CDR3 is CASSLAGTPEAFF. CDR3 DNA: TGCGCCAGCAGCTTGGCCGGGACGCCTGAAGCTTTCTTT.

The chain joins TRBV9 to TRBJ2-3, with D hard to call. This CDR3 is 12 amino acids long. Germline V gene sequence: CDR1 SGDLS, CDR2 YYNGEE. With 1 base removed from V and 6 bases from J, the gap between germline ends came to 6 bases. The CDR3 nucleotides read TGTGCCAGCAGCGTAACTTGGGATACGCAGTATTTT. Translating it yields CASSVTWDTQYF.

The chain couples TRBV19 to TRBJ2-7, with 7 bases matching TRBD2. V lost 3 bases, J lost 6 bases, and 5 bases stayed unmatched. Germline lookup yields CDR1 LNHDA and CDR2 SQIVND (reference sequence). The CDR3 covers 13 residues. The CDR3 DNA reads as TGTGCCAGTAGTATGGGGAGGGTTAGCGAGCAGTACTTC. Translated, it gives CASSMGRVSEQYF.

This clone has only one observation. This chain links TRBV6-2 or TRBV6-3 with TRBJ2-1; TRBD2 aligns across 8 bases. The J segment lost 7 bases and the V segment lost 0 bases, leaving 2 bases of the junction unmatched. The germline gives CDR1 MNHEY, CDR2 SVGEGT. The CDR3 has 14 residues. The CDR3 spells CASSYSGGRNEQFF. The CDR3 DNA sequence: TGTGCCAGCAGTTACTCTGGCGGGAGGAATGAGCAGTTCTTC.

The CDR3 bases are TGTGCCACTGCATCGGGGAGTTGGAGCAATCAGCCCCAGCATTTT. It specifies CATASGSWSNQPQHF. The V call is TRBV24-1, the J call TRBJ1-5; D is unresolved. The V and J ends lost 10 bases and 1 base respectively, with 16 bases between them. The germline CDR1 and CDR2 sequences are KGHDR and SFDVKD. The CDR3 length is 15 residues.

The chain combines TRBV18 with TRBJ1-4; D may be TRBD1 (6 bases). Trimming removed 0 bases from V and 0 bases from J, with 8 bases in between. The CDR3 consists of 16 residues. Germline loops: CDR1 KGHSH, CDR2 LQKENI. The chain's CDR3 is CASSPPGQATNEKLFF. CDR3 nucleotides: TGTGCCAGCTCACCACCGGGACAAGCAACTAATGAAAAACTGTTTTTT.

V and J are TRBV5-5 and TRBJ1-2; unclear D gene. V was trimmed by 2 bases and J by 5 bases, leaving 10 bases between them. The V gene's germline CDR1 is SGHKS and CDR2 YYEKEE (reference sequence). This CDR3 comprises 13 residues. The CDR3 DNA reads TGTGCCAGCAGCTTCGGAGAGAGTTATGGCTACACCTTC. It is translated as CASSFGESYGYTF.

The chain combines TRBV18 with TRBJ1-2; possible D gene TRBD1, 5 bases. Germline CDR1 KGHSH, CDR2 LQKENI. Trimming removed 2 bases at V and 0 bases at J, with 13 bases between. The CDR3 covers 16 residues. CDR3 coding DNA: TGTGCCAGCTCACCAGTGACACAGGCGACTAACTATGGCTACACCTTC. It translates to CASSPVTQATNYGYTF. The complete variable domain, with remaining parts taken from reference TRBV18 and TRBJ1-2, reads NAGVMQNPRHLVRRRGQEARLRCSPMKGHSHVYWYRQLPEEGLKFMVYLQKENIIDESGMPKERFSAEFPKEGPSILRIQQVVRGDSAAYFCASSPVTQATNYGYTFGSGTRLTVV.

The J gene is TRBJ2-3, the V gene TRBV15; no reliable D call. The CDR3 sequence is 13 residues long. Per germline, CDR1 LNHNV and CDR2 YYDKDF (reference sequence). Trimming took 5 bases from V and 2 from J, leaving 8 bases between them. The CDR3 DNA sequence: TGTGCCACCAGCGATGGCAACACAGATACGCAGTATTTT. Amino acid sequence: CATSDGNTDTQYF. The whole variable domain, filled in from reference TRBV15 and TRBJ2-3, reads DAMVIQNPRYQVTQFGKPVTLSCSQTLNHNVMYWYQQKSSQAPKLLFHYYDKDFNNEADTPDNFQSRRPNTSFCFLDIRSPGLGDTAMYLCATSDGNTDTQYFGPGTRLTVL.

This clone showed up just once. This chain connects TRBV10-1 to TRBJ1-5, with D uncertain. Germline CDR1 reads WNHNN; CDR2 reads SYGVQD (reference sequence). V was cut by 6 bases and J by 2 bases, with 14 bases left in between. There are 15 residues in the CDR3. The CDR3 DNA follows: TGCGCCAGCAGCGAGGGCCGGAATGGCAATCAGCCCCAGCATTTT. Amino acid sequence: CASSEGRNGNQPQHF.

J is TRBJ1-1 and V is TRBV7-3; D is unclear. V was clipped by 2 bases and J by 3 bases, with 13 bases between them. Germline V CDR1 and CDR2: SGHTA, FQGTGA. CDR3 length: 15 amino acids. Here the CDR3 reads CASSLGGEPYTEAFF. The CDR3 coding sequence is TGTGCCAGCAGCTTAGGCGGGGAGCCCTACACTGAAGCTTTCTTT.

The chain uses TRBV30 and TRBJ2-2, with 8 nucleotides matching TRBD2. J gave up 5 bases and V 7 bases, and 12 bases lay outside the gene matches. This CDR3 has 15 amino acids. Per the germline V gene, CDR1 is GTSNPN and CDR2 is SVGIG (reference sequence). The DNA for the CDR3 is TGTGCCTCCCAATTGGGGCTAGCGGGTACCGGGGAGCTGTTTTTT. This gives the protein CASQLGLAGTGELFF.